This T cell receptor beta chain was recovered during a study of siplizumab effects on memory and regulatory T cells (dated by TCRdb to between 2018 and 2020). Study-level background: The study looked at the effect of siplizumab, an anti-CD2 antibody, on alloreactive T-cell subsets in allogeneic mixed lymphocyte reactions made from human PBMCs. Study-wide findings and limitations: Among mappable alloreactive CD4+ clones, the Treg-derived fraction averaged about 70% with siplizumab versus about 25% in control reactions. Whether proliferating Tregs from siplizumab cultures actually had suppressive function was not functionally confirmed. Unstimulated naive T cells appeared more diverse than memory T cells, and naive cells seemed to contribute substantially to the alloresponse. For roughly 75-96% of proliferating CD4+ or CD8+ clones, no naive or memory phenotype could be assigned. Sequences below about 10^-5 frequency were poorly captured, so only a minor fraction of alloreactive clones could be mapped to unstimulated subsets. The cumulative frequency of alloreactive sequences that could be traced back to unstimulated CD4+ memory T cells was significantly reduced by siplizumab.

V is cut back by 5 bases and J by 0 bases, with 4 bases in the junction unmatched. The CDR3 runs 14 amino acids, cysteine and phenylalanine included. The kept DNA is CDR3 alone, 42 bases in frame from the first base. The germline V gene gives CDR1 as SQVTM and CDR2 as ANQGSEA. On this clone itself: Its antigen is not yet known. No base-level quality is on record; no much larger clone is a single base apart.

Libraries were built with the immunoSEQ multiplex PCR assay. Each sample had around 92,000 TCR templates assayed by the deep sequencing platform. Genomic DNA extracted from sorted T cells was used for TCRbeta CDR3 sequencing. On the authors' methods: The R programming language was used for clonal analysis of TCRbeta CDR3 data. Alloreactive CD4+ and CD8+ clones were defined by comparing unstimulated samples with post-reaction CFSE-low samples. By matching sequences to the repertoires of sorted unstimulated Treg and non-Treg cells, each alloreactive CD4+ clone was assigned a regulatory or non-regulatory origin. TCRdb took this table from immuneACCESS and kept in-frame rearrangements with V and J called. Such tables lack part of the clones; where checked against another copy, unresolved V genes explain under half of the gap, and the rest is unexplained. V and J calls and clone size are as listed in that table; D and trimming were resolved from the DNA. In this sample the table shows 95,000 to 100,000 clones, 80% to 95% of which occur a single time. The ten biggest clones cover 12% of the sample.

Sorted unstimulated T cells, along with proliferating T cells recovered from mixed lymphocyte reactions, underwent TCRbeta CDR3 sequencing. Fresh whole blood from 9 to 10 HLA-typed healthy donors served as the source for isolating PBMCs. To map where alloreactive clones came from, CD4+ non-regulatory T cells in the unstimulated state were FACS-sorted. The sample consisted of non-Treg CD4+ T cells sorted from blood. Taken with the paper, the label for cell subset or site translates to: FACS-sorted unstimulated CD4+ non-regulatory T cells. The chain uses TRBV29-1 and TRBJ2-3; the junction holds 8 bases that match TRBD2. The clonotype originates from a human donor in good health. The CDR3 here reads CSVSGGRSTDTQYF. The bases read TGCAGCGTTTCGGGAGGGAGGAGCACAGATACGCAGTATTTT.